The 7 T cell receptor beta chains in this list originate from one sample, sequenced in a study of blood T cells in healthy people across ages. A second PCR, run for roughly 7 to 11 cycles, used a sample-barcoded 5' primer plus a J-beta primer mix. A single record per CDR3 protein comes from TCRdb applying MiXCR to the 5' RACE reads. In the table there are roughly 1,700,000 distinct CDR3 sequences, about 28% of which are singletons. The sample was blood. The receptor set was obtained from a woman aged 30 to 39 in good health.

This clonotype was counted many times. The chain has TRBV5-5 and TRBJ2-6; unclear D gene. The CDR3 sequence is 16 residues long. The germline V and J ends were trimmed by 0 bases and 1 base, with 8 bases remaining between them. In germline, CDR1 is SGHKS, CDR2 YYEKEE (reference sequence). CDR3 region: CASSLVPQSGANVLTF. The CDR3 coding sequence is TGTGCCAGCAGCTTGGTACCACAGTCTGGGGCCAACGTCCTGACTTTC. The whole variable domain, filled in from reference TRBV5-5 and TRBJ2-6, reads DAGVTQSPTHLIKTRGQQVTLRCSPISGHKSVSWYQQVLGQGPQFIFQYYEKEERGRGNFPDRFSARQFPNYSSELNVNALLLGDSALYLCASSLVPQSGANVLTFGAGSRLTVL.

In the case of this clonotype: Given a much more abundant clone one base away, this may be a read error. The gene calls are TRBV7-9 and TRBJ1-2; D uncertain. This CDR3 is built from 14 residues. Germline CDR1 is SEHNR and CDR2 is FQNEAQ (reference sequence). V was pared by 1 base and J by 1 base, with 7 bases between. CDR3 residues: CASSLEIDNYGYTF. CDR3 DNA sequence: TGTGCCAGCAGCTTAGAAATAGATAACTATGGCTACACCTTC.

The CDR3 region has the DNA TGCGCCAGCAGCGGAAACTCCGGGACTCCCTGCTACGAGCAGTACTTC. Amino acid sequence: CASSGNSGTPCYEQYF. The rearrangement joins TRBV4-3 to TRBJ2-7, with a possible D match to TRBD2 (6 bases). Germline values: CDR1 LGHNA, CDR2 YSLEER. There are 16 residues in the CDR3. Trimming cost V 5 bases and J 3 bases, with 20 bases left between them.

This clonotype occurred many times. The J gene is TRBJ2-5, the V gene TRBV4-3; D not certain. Germline CDR1 LGHNA, CDR2 YSLEER. The V end was cut by 0 bases, the J end by 2 bases, with 16 bases between. This CDR3 contains 17 residues. The CDR3 protein is CASSQDSSGLLQETQYF. In DNA form, the CDR3 reads TGCGCCAGCAGCCAAGATAGTTCCGGGCTACTTCAAGAGACCCAGTACTTC.

In its sample, this clonotype was seen a few times. The rearrangement uses TRBV27 and TRBJ1-2; tentative D call: TRBD1 (6 bases). V was cut by 6 bases and J by 3 bases, with 17 bases left in between. From germline, CDR1 is MNHEY and CDR2 SMNVEV (reference sequence). The CDR3 has 15 residues. CDR3 amino acids: CASSIGGGRYYGYTF. DNA for the CDR3: TGTGCCAGCAGCATCGGGGGGGGGCGGTACTATGGCTACACCTTC.

Details on this clonotype: A much larger clone lies one base from this, so it may be a read error. This chain links TRBV20-1 with TRBJ2-5; 8 bases agree with TRBD2. Germline V gives CDR1 DFQATT, CDR2 SNEGSKA (reference sequence). V lost 8 bases, J lost 4 bases, and 9 bases stayed unmatched. The CDR3 sequence is 13 residues long. The CDR3 DNA sequence: TGCAGTTCCCCCCCCGGGGGGGGAGAGACCCAGTACTTC. Translated: CSSPPGGGETQYF.

There are a few counts of this clonotype. CDR3 loop: CSARDPAIANEQFF. CDR3 bases: TGCAGTGCTAGAGATCCCGCCATTGCCAATGAGCAGTTCTTC. The rearrangement links TRBV20-1 to TRBJ2-1; no clear D gene. Germline loops: CDR1 DFQATT, CDR2 SNEGSKA (reference sequence). V was trimmed by 0 bases and J by 6 bases, leaving 12 bases between them. There are 14 residues in the CDR3.